This TCR beta chain was observed in a study of T cell repertoires in cytomegalovirus infection. Study-wide background: A matching HLA type, together with CMV infection, was signaled by public TCR beta signatures.

TCRdb re-analysed the reads in MiXCR, keeping a single row per CDR3 protein. The sample includes 700,000 to 900,000 distinct CDR3 sequences, roughly 29% of them seen just once. As to this clonotype: No antigen is known for it.

Findings and caveats of the study: Predominance within the ex vivo response was attributable to HLA-C-restricted CMV-specific TCR beta clonotypes. Carriers of CMV plus the relevant HLA were identified by cumulative public TCR beta family frequency.

With 1 base removed from V and 5 bases from J, the gap between germline ends came to 17 bases. Germline V CDR1 and CDR2: SGHDN, FVKESK. The CDR3 consists of 16 residues. This receptor was obtained from a human donor in good health (CMV status not recorded). Some clones in this sample may be carry-over from other donors' samples. The V call is TRBV14, the J call TRBJ2-5; no clear D gene. Here the sequenced sample was cultured CD8+ T cells from PBMCs, taken from culture after CMV antigen stimulation. The CDR3 sequence is CASSQGLGRVVETQYF. In nucleotides, the CDR3 is TGTGCCAGCAGCCAAGGGCTCGGACGGGTAGTTGAGACCCAGTACTTC.